Below are 5 T cell receptor beta chains sequenced from a single sample in a study of shared clonotypes between healthy human individuals. Only in-frame clones appear in the TCRdb table, and some are missing; sequencing was by immunoSEQ multiplex PCR. This sample has about 2.4 million clones, with roughly nine tenths found just once. The source material was naive CD4+ T cells sorted from blood. Stated subset: CD45RA+ positively selected. The receptors come from a man younger than 30 in good health.

The genes are TRBV6-5 and TRBJ1-1; a possible D gene is TRBD1 (6 bases). The CDR3 consists of 14 residues. The V gene's germline CDR1 is MNHEY and CDR2 SVGAGI. Trimming took off 7 bases at V and 2 bases at J, with 14 bases between the two ends. The CDR3 DNA follows: TGTGCCAGCAAGCCAGGGGCGATTAACACTGAAGCTTTCTTT. Amino acid sequence: CASKPGAINTEAFF.

The V gene is TRBV28, the J gene TRBJ2-2; D might be TRBD2 (6 bases). There are 16 residues in the CDR3. Germline V gene lookup returns CDR1 MDHEN and CDR2 SYDVKM. The ends were cut back, 1 base at V and 4 bases at J, with 13 bases in the middle. The CDR3 here is CASSLLRGILTGELFF. CDR3 DNA sequence: TGTGCCAGCAGTTTATTGCGCGGGATCCTCACCGGGGAGCTGTTTTTT.

This chain links TRBV4-3 with TRBJ1-6, with D hard to call. Germline CDR1 reads LGHNA; CDR2 reads YSLEER. Deletions cut 0 bases from V and 0 bases from J, with 6 bases between. This CDR3 spans 16 amino acids. The CDR3 DNA is TGCGCCAGCAGCCAAGAATTGAGCTCCTATAATTCACCCCTCCACTTT. This translates into CASSQELSSYNSPLHF.

This clone was observed once. The chain links TRBV25-1 to TRBJ1-1; 8 positions agree with TRBD1. Per the germline V gene, CDR1 is MGHDK and CDR2 is SYGVNS. With V trimmed by 4 bases and J by 0 bases, 4 bases remained unmatched. The CDR3 is 15 amino acids. DNA of the CDR3: TGTGCCAGCAGTGCGACAGGGGCCATGAACACTGAAGCTTTCTTT. Its translation is CASSATGAMNTEAFF.

The chain carries TRBV18 and TRBJ1-1, with no clear D. CDR3 length equals 17 residues. Between the trimmed V and J ends, which lost 1 base and 0 bases, there was a span of 15 bases. Germline CDR1 KGHSH, CDR2 LQKENI. CDR3 bases: TGTGCCAGCTCACCACGGCAACTGGAAAACATGAACACTGAAGCTTTCTTT. Amino acid sequence: CASSPRQLENMNTEAFF.